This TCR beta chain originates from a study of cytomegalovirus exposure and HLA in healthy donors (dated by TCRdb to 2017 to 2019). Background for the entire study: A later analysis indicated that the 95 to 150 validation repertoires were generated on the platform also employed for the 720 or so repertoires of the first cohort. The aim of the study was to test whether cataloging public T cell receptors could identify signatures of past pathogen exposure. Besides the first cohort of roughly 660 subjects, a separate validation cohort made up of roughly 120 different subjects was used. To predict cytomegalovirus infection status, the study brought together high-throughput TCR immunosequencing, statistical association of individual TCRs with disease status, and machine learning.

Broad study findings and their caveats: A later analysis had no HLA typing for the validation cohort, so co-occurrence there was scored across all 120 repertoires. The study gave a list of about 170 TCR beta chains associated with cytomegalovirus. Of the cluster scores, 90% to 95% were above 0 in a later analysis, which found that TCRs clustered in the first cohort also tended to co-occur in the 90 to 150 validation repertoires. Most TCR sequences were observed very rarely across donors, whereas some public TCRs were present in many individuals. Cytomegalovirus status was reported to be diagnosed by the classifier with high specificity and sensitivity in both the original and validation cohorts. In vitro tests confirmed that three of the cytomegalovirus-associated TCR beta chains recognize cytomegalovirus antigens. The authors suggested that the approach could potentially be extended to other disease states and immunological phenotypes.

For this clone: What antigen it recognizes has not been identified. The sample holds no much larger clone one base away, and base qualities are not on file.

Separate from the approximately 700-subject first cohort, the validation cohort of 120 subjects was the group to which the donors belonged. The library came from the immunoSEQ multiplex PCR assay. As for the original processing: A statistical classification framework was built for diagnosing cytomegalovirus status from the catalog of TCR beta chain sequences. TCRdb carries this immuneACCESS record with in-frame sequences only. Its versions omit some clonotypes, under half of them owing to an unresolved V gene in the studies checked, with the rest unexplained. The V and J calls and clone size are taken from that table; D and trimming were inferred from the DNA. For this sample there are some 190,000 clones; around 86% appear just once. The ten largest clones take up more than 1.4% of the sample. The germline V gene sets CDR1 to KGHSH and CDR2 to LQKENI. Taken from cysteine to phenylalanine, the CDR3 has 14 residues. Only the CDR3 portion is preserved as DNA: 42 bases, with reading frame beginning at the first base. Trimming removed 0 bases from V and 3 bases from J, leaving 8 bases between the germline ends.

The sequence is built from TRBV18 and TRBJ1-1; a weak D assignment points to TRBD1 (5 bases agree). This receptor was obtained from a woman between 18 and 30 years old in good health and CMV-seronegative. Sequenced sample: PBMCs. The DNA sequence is TGTGCCAGCTCACCACCCGGGGGGGACACTGAAGCTTTCTTT. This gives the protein CASSPPGGDTEAFF.